The 13 T cell receptor beta chains presented below share a single source sample, sequenced in a study of cytomegalovirus exposure and HLA in healthy donors. 60 Vbeta and 13 Jbeta primers were used in PCR. Clones were sequenced by immunoSEQ multiplex PCR, and TCRdb holds only the in-frame ones, with some missing. The profile shows around 160,000 clones, about 72% of them singletons. Sequencing was carried out using PBMCs. Receptor source: a male donor in good health and CMV-seronegative.

The J gene is TRBJ2-7, the V gene TRBV10-1, with a weak D call TRBD2 (5 bases). Trimming cost V 4 bases and J 0 bases, with 16 bases left between them. The V gene's germline CDR1 is WNHNN and CDR2 SYGVQD (reference sequence). CDR3 size: 16 residues. In DNA form, the CDR3 reads TGCGCCAGCAGTGGGGCGGGCCGCCCCAGCTCCTACGAGCAGTACTTC. Protein: CASSGAGRPSSYEQYF.

The table lists this clone with a count of one. V and J are TRBV6-6 and TRBJ1-4, with a tentative D call TRBD1 (5 bases). Germline assignment: CDR1 MNHNY and CDR2 SVGAGI (reference sequence). V was cut by 10 bases and J by 5 bases, with 14 bases left in between. This CDR3 contains 13 residues. The CDR3 region is CATRDFPNEKLFF. The CDR3 DNA is TGTGCCACCAGGGACTTTCCGAATGAAAAACTGTTTTTT.

This clone was counted a single time. The chain combines TRBV28 with TRBJ1-1, with D possibly matching TRBD1 (6 bases). The V gene's germline CDR1 is MDHEN and CDR2 SYDVKM. The CDR3 is made up of 12 amino acids. V gave up 3 bases and J gave up 12 bases, with 14 bases separating them. CDR3: CASSFAGRGSFF. DNA of the CDR3: TGTGCCAGCAGTTTTGCTGGGAGGGGGTCTTTCTTT.

Only one count was recorded for this clone. The chain links TRBV5-1 to TRBJ2-5; the match to TRBD2 covers 11 bases. The CDR3 spans 16 residues. V shed 4 bases, J shed 2 bases, and the junction held 7 bases outside the gene matches. Looked up from germline, CDR1 is SGHRS and CDR2 is YFSETQ. CDR3 loop: CASSPSGTSGQETQYF. For the CDR3, the DNA is TGCGCCAGCAGCCCATCCGGGACTAGCGGACAAGAGACCCAGTACTTC.

This clone has more than one count but fewer than ten. V gene TRBV6-5 combines with J gene TRBJ1-1; D is uncertain. The CDR3 is 12 amino acids. CDR1 is MNHEY, CDR2 SVGAGI, per germline. Trimming left V 4 bases short and J 5 bases short, with 8 bases between. This CDR3 is CASSWVRTEAFF. CDR3 nucleotides: TGTGCCAGCAGTTGGGTGAGGACTGAAGCTTTCTTT.

This clone occurred a few times. V and J are TRBV2 and TRBJ1-5, with D unclear. Germline values: CDR1 SNHLY, CDR2 FYNNEI. The ends were cut back, 7 bases at V and 3 bases at J, with 16 bases in the middle. The CDR3 spans 15 residues. The CDR3, as DNA: TGTGCCAGCAAGGGAGGGATAAGGTTCAATCAGCCCCAGCATTTT. This encodes CASKGGIRFNQPQHF.

This chain connects TRBV18 to TRBJ1-1, with D unclear. CDR1 and CDR2 from the germline V gene are KGHSH and LQKENI. The CDR3 extends over 13 amino acids. Deletions cut 2 bases from V and 4 bases from J, with 8 bases between. This CDR3 is CASSPKSSTEAFF. The CDR3 bases are TGTGCCAGCTCACCAAAATCTAGCACTGAAGCTTTCTTT.

The chain uses TRBV2 and TRBJ2-7, with 10 bases identical to TRBD1. V lost 8 bases and J lost 7; bases outside the gene matches: 11. Per the germline V gene, CDR1 is SNHLY and CDR2 is FYNNEI. This CDR3 is 14 amino acids long. The CDR3 loop reads CASASGQGSREQYF. The CDR3 DNA is TGTGCCAGCGCTTCGGGACAGGGGTCGAGAGAGCAGTACTTC.

The chain uses TRBV5-1 and TRBJ2-7; 9 bases line up with TRBD1. CDR3 length: 16 residues. Looked up from germline, CDR1 is SGHRS and CDR2 is YFSETQ. V lost 4 bases to trimming and J lost 4 bases; unmatched junction nucleotides: 12. Here the CDR3 reads CASSPDTGGAGYEQYF. The CDR3 region has the DNA TGCGCCAGCAGCCCCGACACAGGGGGCGCAGGATACGAGCAGTACTTC.

J is TRBJ2-7 and V is TRBV6-1, with D tentatively TRBD1 (6 bases). The CDR3 length is 13 residues. Trimming shortened V by 6 bases and J by 0 bases, and 9 bases separated the two germline ends. Germline CDR1 reads MNHNS; CDR2 reads SASEGT. CDR3 bases: TGTGCCAGCAGCCGGGACACCTCCTACGAGCAGTACTTC. Protein sequence: CASSRDTSYEQYF.

J is TRBJ1-1 and V is TRBV7-9, with a tentative D call TRBD1 (6 bases). This CDR3 comprises 14 residues. V shed 6 bases and J shed 5 bases, with 16 bases lying between them. The germline gives CDR1 SEHNR, CDR2 FQNEAQ (reference sequence). The CDR3 coding sequence is TGTGCCAGCAGGCACGACAGGTGGGAAACTGAAGCTTTCTTT. Translation: CASRHDRWETEAFF.

The V call is TRBV6-5, the J call TRBJ2-7; a weak D match, TRBD1 (5 bases). This CDR3 comprises 15 residues. V was trimmed by 2 bases and J by 5 bases, leaving 16 bases between them. The germline V gene encodes CDR1 MNHEY and CDR2 SVGAGI. CDR3 in amino acids: CASSYNKPGWDEQYF. CDR3 nucleotide sequence: TGTGCCAGCAGTTACAATAAGCCAGGGTGGGACGAGCAGTACTTC.

This chain joins TRBV7-2 and TRBJ2-5; 8 positions match TRBD1. CDR3 size: 14 residues. Germline CDR1 SGHTA, CDR2 FQGNSA. Trimming took 5 bases from V and 5 from J; bases not matched to a gene: 7. CDR3 in DNA: TGTGCCAGCAGCCCTGGGACAGGTTGGGAGACCCAGTACTTC. Translated: CASSPGTGWETQYF.